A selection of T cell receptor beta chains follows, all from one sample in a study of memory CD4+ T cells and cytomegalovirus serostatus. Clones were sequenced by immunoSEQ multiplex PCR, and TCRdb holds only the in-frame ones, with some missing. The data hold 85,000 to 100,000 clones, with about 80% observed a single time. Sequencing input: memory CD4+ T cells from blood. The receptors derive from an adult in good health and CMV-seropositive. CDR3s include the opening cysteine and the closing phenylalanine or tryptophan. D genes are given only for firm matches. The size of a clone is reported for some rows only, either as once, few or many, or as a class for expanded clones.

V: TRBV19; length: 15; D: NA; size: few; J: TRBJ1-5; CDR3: CASTSGWVSYQPQHF; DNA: TGTGCCAGTACCTCTGGGTGGGTTTCCTATCAGCCCCAGCATTTT
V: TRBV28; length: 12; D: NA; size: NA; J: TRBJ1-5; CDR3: CASSDTYQPQHF; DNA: TGTGCCAGCAGTGACACCTATCAGCCCCAGCATTTT
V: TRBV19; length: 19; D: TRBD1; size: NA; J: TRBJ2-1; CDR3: CASSARPGQGNSSYNEQFF; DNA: TGTGCCAGTAGCGCCCGACCGGGACAGGGTAATAGCTCCTACAATGAGCAGTTCTTC
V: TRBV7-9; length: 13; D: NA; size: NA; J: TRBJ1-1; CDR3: CASSALVDTEAFF; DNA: TGTGCCAGCAGTGCTCTAGTTGACACTGAAGCTTTCTTT
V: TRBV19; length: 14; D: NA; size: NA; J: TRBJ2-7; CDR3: CASSIAADSYEQYF; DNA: TGTGCCAGTAGTATTGCGGCGGACTCCTACGAGCAGTACTTC
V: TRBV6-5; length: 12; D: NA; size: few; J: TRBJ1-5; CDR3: CATGGSNQPQHF; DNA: TGTGCCACGGGGGGTAGCAATCAGCCCCAGCATTTT
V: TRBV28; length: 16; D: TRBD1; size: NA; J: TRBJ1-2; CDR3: CASSPDRGLSNYGYTF; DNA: TGTGCCAGCAGCCCCGACAGGGGGCTATCCAACTATGGCTACACCTTC
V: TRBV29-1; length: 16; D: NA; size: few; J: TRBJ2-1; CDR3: CSVEEVPRPIYNEQFF; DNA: TGCAGCGTTGAAGAGGTTCCAAGGCCGATCTACAATGAGCAGTTCTTC
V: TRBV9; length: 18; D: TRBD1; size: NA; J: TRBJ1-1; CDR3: CASSPAGTGGFGDTEAFF; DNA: TGTGCCAGCAGCCCCGCCGGGACAGGGGGTTTCGGGGACACTGAAGCTTTCTTT
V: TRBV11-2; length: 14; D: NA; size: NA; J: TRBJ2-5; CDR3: CASSFSGRRETQYF; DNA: TGTGCCAGCAGCTTTTCTGGGCGGCGAGAGACCCAGTACTTC
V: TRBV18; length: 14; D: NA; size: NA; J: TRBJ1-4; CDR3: CASSRAGTGEKLFF; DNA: TGTGCCAGCTCACGGGCCGGGACGGGTGAAAAACTGTTTTTT
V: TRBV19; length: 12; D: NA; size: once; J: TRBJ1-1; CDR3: CASSGGFGEAFF; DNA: TGTGCCAGTAGTGGGGGTTTTGGTGAAGCTTTCTTT
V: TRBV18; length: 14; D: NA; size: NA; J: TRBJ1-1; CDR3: CASSPQGADTEAFF; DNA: TGTGCCAGCTCACCACAGGGAGCGGACACTGAAGCTTTCTTT
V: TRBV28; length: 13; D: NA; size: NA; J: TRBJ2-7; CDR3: CASSLVGSYEQYF; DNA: TGTGCCAGCAGTTTAGTAGGGAGCTACGAGCAGTACTTC
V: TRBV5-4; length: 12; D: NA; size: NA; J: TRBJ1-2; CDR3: CASSSNTGGYTF; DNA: TGTGCCAGCAGCTCGAATACCGGGGGCTACACCTTC
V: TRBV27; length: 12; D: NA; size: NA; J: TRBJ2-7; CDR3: CASSLWGSEQYF; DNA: TGTGCCAGCAGTTTATGGGGGAGCGAGCAGTACTTC
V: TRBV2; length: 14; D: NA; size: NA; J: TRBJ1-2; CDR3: CASSGNRDNYGYTF; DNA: TGTGCCAGCAGTGGGAACAGGGATAACTATGGCTACACCTTC
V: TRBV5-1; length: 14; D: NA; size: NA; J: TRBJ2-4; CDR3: CASSPQGQSNIQYF; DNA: TGCGCCAGCAGCCCCCAGGGGCAATCAAACATTCAGTACTTC
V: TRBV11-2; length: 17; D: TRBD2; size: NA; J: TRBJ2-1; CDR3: CASSLWPAGRVNNEQFF; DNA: TGTGCCAGCAGCTTATGGCCAGCGGGAAGGGTTAACAATGAGCAGTTCTTC
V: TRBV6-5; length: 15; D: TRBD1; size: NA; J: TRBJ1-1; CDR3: CASRGQGAQNTEAFF; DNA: TGTGCCAGCAGGGGACAGGGGGCGCAGAACACTGAAGCTTTCTTT
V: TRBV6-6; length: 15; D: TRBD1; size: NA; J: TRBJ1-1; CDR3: CASTPPGQGLAEAFF; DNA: TGTGCCAGCACCCCACCGGGACAGGGTTTGGCCGAAGCTTTCTTT
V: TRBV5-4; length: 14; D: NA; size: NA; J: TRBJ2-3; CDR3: CATSADKYTDTQYF; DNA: TGTGCCACCTCAGCTGACAAGTACACAGATACGCAGTATTTT
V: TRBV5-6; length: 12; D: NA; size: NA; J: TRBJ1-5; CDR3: CASSFSNQPQHF; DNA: TGTGCCAGCAGCTTTAGCAATCAGCCCCAGCATTTT
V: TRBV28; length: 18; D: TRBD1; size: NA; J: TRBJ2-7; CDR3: CASSLGDRVEKSSYEQYF; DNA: TGTGCCAGCAGTTTAGGGGACAGGGTGGAAAAAAGCTCCTACGAGCAGTACTTC
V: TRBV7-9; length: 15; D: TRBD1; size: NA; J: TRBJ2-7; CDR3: CASSSPGTVLSEQYF; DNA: TGTGCCAGCAGCTCCCCCGGGACAGTCCTAAGCGAGCAGTACTTC
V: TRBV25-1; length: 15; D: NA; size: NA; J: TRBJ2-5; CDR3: CASSRTGVKAETQYF; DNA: TGTGCCAGCAGTCGAACCGGGGTTAAGGCAGAGACCCAGTACTTC
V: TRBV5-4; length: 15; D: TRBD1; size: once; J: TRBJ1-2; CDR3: CASSHPDRGAYGYTF; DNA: TGTGCCAGCAGCCATCCGGACAGGGGAGCCTATGGCTACACCTTC
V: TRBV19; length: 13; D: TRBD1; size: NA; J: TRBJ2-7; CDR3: CASSISIRDRLNF; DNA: TGTGCCAGTAGTATCAGTATTCGGGACAGACTGAACTTC
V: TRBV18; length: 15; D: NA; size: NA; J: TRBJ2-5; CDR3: CASSPQDLQGETQYF; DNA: TGTGCCAGCTCACCACAGGACCTACAGGGAGAGACCCAGTACTTC
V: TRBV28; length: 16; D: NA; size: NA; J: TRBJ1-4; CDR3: CASSPGGKGGDEKLFF; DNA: TGTGCCAGCAGTCCCGGGGGGAAGGGGGGCGATGAAAAACTGTTTTTT